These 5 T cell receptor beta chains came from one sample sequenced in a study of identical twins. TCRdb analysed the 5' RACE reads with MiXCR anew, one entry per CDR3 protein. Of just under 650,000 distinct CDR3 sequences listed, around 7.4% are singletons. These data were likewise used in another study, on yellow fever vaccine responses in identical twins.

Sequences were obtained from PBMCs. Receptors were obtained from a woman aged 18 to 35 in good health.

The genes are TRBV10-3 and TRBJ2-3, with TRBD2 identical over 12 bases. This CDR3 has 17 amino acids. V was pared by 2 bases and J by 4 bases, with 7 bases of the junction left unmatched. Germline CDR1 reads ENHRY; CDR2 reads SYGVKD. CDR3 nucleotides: TGTGCCATCAGTGAGCCGACTAGCGGGAGTCCCCCAGATACGCAGTATTTT. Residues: CAISEPTSGSPPDTQYF.

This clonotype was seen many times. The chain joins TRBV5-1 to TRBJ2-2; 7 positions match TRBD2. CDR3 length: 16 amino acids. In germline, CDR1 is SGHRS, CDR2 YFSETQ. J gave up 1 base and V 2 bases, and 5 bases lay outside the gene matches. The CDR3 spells CASSFFAGENTGELFF. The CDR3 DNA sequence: TGCGCCAGCAGCTTCTTTGCGGGGGAGAACACCGGGGAGCTGTTTTTT.

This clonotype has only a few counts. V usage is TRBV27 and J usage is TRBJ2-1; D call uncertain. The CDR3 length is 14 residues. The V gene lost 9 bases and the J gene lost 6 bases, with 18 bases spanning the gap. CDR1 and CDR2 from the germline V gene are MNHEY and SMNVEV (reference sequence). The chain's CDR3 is CASPRRNYSNEQFF. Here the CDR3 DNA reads TGTGCCAGTCCCAGGCGGAACTACAGCAATGAGCAGTTCTTC.

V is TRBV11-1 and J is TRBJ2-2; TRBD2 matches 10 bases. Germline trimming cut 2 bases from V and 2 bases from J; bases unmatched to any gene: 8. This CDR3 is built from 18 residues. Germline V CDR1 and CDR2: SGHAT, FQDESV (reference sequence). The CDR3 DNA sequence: TGTGCCAGCAGCTTAAGGATACTAGCGGGGATTAACACCGGGGAGCTGTTTTTT. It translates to CASSLRILAGINTGELFF. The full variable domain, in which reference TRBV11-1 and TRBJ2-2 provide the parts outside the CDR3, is EAEVAQSPRYKITEKSQAVAFWCDPISGHATLYWYRQILGQGPELLVQFQDESVVDDSQLPKDRFSAERLKGVDSTLKIQPAELGDSAMYLCASSLRILAGINTGELFFGEGSRLTVL.

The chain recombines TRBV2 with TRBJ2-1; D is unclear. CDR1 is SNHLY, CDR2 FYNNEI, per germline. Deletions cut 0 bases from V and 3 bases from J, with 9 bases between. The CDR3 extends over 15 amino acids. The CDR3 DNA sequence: TGTGCCAGCAGTGAAGCCGCTGGATACTACAATGAGCAGTTCTTC. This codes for CASSEAAGYYNEQFF.